The 24 T cell receptor beta chains in this list originate from one sample, sequenced in a study of B cell selection in AIRE deficiency. Regulatory T cells were sorted as CD4+CD25hiCD127low/negative cells. Profiled with immunoSEQ multiplex PCR; TCRdb holds only in-frame clones, not every one. The profile shows tens of thousands of clones, about nine tenths of them singletons. Sequences were obtained from CD4+CD25+ Tregs sorted from PBMCs. These receptors came from a human donor in good health.

V and J are TRBV18 and TRBJ1-2, with D unresolved. In germline, CDR1 is KGHSH, CDR2 LQKENI. V dropped 2 bases and J dropped 7 bases, with 14 bases sitting between them. This CDR3 is built from 14 residues. Written as DNA, the CDR3 is TGTGCCAGCTCACCATCAAGGACTGAGAGTGGCTACACCTTC. This sequence encodes CASSPSRTESGYTF. Looking up the rest from reference TRBV18 and TRBJ1-2 gives the full variable domain: NAGVMQNPRHLVRRRGQEARLRCSPMKGHSHVYWYRQLPEEGLKFMVYLQKENIIDESGMPKERFSAEFPKEGPSILRIQQVVRGDSAAYFCASSPSRTESGYTFGSGTRLTVV.

The rearrangement uses TRBV9 and TRBJ2-2; D unclear. From germline, CDR1 is SGDLS and CDR2 YYNGEE. This CDR3 has 14 residues. The V end was cut by 3 bases, the J end by 1 base, with 7 bases between. For the CDR3, the DNA is TGTGCCAGCAGCGACCGCGGGAACACCGGGGAGCTGTTTTTT. It yields the protein CASSDRGNTGELFF.

The chain uses TRBV4-1 and TRBJ2-7; the match to TRBD2 covers 7 bases. After removal of 3 bases from V and 2 bases from J, the junction contained 19 bases not matched to a gene. CDR1 and CDR2 (germline): MGHRA, YSYEKL. The CDR3 runs to 19 residues. The CDR3 coding sequence is TGCGCCAGCAGCCACCCGGAGGCGGGAGCCTCAGAAATCCCCTACGAGCAGTACTTC. This sequence encodes CASSHPEAGASEIPYEQYF.

This clone was detected once. J is TRBJ2-1 and V is TRBV7-6; D gene unclear. The V gene's germline CDR1 is SGHVS and CDR2 FNYEAQ. This CDR3 has 16 residues. Between the trimmed V and J ends, which lost 2 bases and 6 bases, there was a span of 17 bases. The CDR3 is CASSLWASTLGNEQFF. The CDR3 DNA is TGTGCCAGCAGCTTATGGGCCTCAACGCTCGGCAATGAGCAGTTCTTC.

This clone was picked up one time. The junction and the germline gene differ at one end; a read error may be behind it. V and J are TRBV7-8 and TRBJ2-1, with D possibly being TRBD2 (6 bases). CDR1 is SGHVS and CDR2 is FQNEAQ in the germline V gene. CDR3 length: 13 amino acids. The CDR3 DNA follows: TGTGCCAGCAGTTTTCCACTGTTGGGGGGTCCGCTCTTC. Encoded protein: CASSFPLLGGPLF. Filled out from reference TRBV7-8 and TRBJ2-1, the complete variable domain reads GAGVSQSPRYKVAKRGQDVALRCDPISGHVSLFWYQQALGQGPEFLTYFQNEAQLDKSGLPSDRFFAERPEGSVSTLKIQRTQQEDSAVYLCASSFPLLGGPLFGPGTRLTVL.

The V gene is TRBV7-2, the J gene TRBJ2-3, with 10 bases lining up with TRBD2. The CDR3 spans 16 residues. With 7 bases clipped from V and 1 base from J, the junction kept 8 bases outside the gene matches. Germline CDR1 reads SGHTA; CDR2 reads FQGNSA. CDR3 protein: CASTATGTSGTDTQYF. DNA for the CDR3: TGTGCCAGCACCGCTACGGGGACTAGCGGCACAGATACGCAGTATTTT.

This chain joins TRBV7-9 and TRBJ1-6; no clear D gene. V lost 3 bases to trimming and J lost 9 bases, with 12 bases between them. Germline V gives CDR1 SEHNR, CDR2 FQNEAQ (reference sequence). The CDR3 length is 14 residues. Here the CDR3 reads CASSLVGPPSPLHF. CDR3 DNA: TGTGCCAGCAGCTTGGTAGGACCCCCTTCACCCCTCCACTTT.

This clone was detected a few times. V and J are TRBV19 and TRBJ2-2; TRBD2 agrees at 11 bases. Germline V gene data show CDR1 as LNHDA and CDR2 as SQIVND (reference sequence). J was trimmed by 1 base and V by 6 bases; bases with no gene match: 4. The CDR3 sequence is 16 residues long. As DNA, the CDR3 is TGTGCCAGTAGCAGTCTAGCGGGGGGGAACACCGGGGAGCTGTTTTTT. Encoded protein: CASSSLAGGNTGELFF.

The chain links TRBV5-6 to TRBJ2-2, with 10 bases aligning to TRBD1. The ends lost 4 bases at V and 14 bases at J; junction bases unmatched: 5. The germline gives CDR1 SGHDT, CDR2 YYEEEE. This CDR3 region has 12 residues. The CDR3 DNA follows: TGTGCCAGCAGCCCGGCGACAGGGGGCCTGTTTTTT. Protein product: CASSPATGGLFF.

This clone was counted once. The chain links TRBV6-5 to TRBJ1-1; no definite D call. With 5 bases removed from V and 0 bases from J, the gap between germline ends came to 7 bases. Germline CDR1 and CDR2: MNHEY and SVGAGI. CDR3 length equals 13 residues. The CDR3 region is CASSPRLNTEAFF. DNA for the CDR3: TGTGCCAGCAGTCCGAGATTGAACACTGAAGCTTTCTTT.

The chain couples TRBV4-2 to TRBJ2-7; a possible D gene is TRBD2 (6 bases). The V end was cut by 1 base, the J end by 5 bases, with 15 bases between. Germline CDR1 reads LGHNA; CDR2 reads YNFKEQ. The CDR3 contains 15 residues. This chain's CDR3 is CASSQGRASNDEQYF. DNA of the CDR3: TGTGCCAGCAGCCAAGGGAGGGCTAGTAACGACGAGCAGTACTTC.

This clone occurred a few times. The rearrangement joins TRBV5-4 to TRBJ2-5, with TRBD2 matching over 10 bases. Germline V gives CDR1 SGHNT, CDR2 YYREEE (reference sequence). Trimming took 1 base from V and 4 from J; bases not matched to a gene: 4. The CDR3 totals 15 residues. This CDR3 is CASSLPSGSRETQYF. The CDR3 nucleotides are TGTGCCAGCAGCTTGCCTAGCGGGAGTAGAGAGACCCAGTACTTC.

The chain has TRBV11-1 and TRBJ2-1; no clear D. The germline V gene has CDR1 SGHAT and CDR2 FQDESV (reference sequence). V lost 0 bases and J 10 bases, leaving 10 bases between the germline ends. The CDR3 consists of 13 residues. The CDR3 loop is CASSLALVNEQFF. CDR3 sequence (DNA): TGTGCCAGCAGCTTAGCGCTGGTTAACGAGCAGTTCTTC. Based on the CDR3 plus reference TRBV11-1 and TRBJ2-1, the full variable domain is EAEVAQSPRYKITEKSQAVAFWCDPISGHATLYWYRQILGQGPELLVQFQDESVVDDSQLPKDRFSAERLKGVDSTLKIQPAELGDSAMYLCASSLALVNEQFFGPGTRLTVL.

The rearrangement uses TRBV7-9 and TRBJ1-4; D possibly corresponds to TRBD1 (5 bases). V was trimmed by 5 bases and J by 2 bases, leaving 12 bases between them. CDR1 and CDR2 (germline): SEHNR, FQNEAQ (reference sequence). The CDR3 has 15 residues. The CDR3 DNA sequence: TGTGCCAGCAGCCGATCTGCAGGGACTAATGAAAAACTGTTTTTT. Translating it yields CASSRSAGTNEKLFF.

The genes are TRBV15 and TRBJ2-3; TRBD2 aligns across 7 bases. The CDR3 is made up of 16 amino acids. CDR1 is LNHNV and CDR2 is YYDKDF in the germline V gene (reference sequence). V dropped 5 bases and J dropped 4; count of bases not matched to a gene: 12. The CDR3 nucleotides are TGTGCCACCAGCCAGCGACTAGCCGGGCCCGCAGATACGCAGTATTTT. This sequence encodes CATSQRLAGPADTQYF.

The CDR3 DNA sequence: TGTGCCAGCAGCTTAATTGGGTACCAAGAGACCCAGTACTTC. It specifies CASSLIGYQETQYF. This chain connects TRBV11-2 to TRBJ2-5; D uncertain. CDR1 is SGHAT and CDR2 is FQNNGV in the germline V gene. The V end was cut by 2 bases, the J end by 0 bases, with 7 bases between. The CDR3 has 14 amino acids.

This CDR3 reads CASTTSGESNEQFF. The CDR3 bases are TGTGCCAGCACAACTAGCGGGGAGTCAAATGAGCAGTTCTTC. The rearrangement joins TRBV6-5 to TRBJ2-1; TRBD2 matches at 10 bases. V was clipped by 7 bases and J by 7 bases; unmatched bases: 7. The germline CDR1 and CDR2 sequences are MNHEY and SVGAGI. The CDR3 spans 14 residues.

This clone was seen a handful of times. This sample includes further DNA sequences coding for the same CDR3. J is TRBJ2-6 and V is TRBV7-6; 9 bases agree with TRBD1. J gave up 4 bases and V 5 bases, and 3 bases lay outside the gene matches. The CDR3 consists of 15 residues. Germline CDR1 reads SGHVS; CDR2 reads FNYEAQ. CDR3 nucleotide sequence: TGTGCCAGCAGCAGGGGGACAGGGGGGGCCAACGTCCTGACTTTC. It yields the protein CASSRGTGGANVLTF.

The V gene is TRBV5-6, the J gene TRBJ1-2, with no clear D. Trimming cost V 0 bases and J 5 bases, with 14 bases left between them. Germline V gene sequence: CDR1 SGHDT, CDR2 YYEEEE. The CDR3 covers 15 residues. For the CDR3, the DNA is TGTGCCAGCAGCTTGGAAGGACTGGGCCTTTATGGCTACACCTTC. This encodes CASSLEGLGLYGYTF. The full variable domain, its missing parts supplied by reference TRBV5-6 and TRBJ1-2, is DAGVTQSPTHLIKTRGQQVTLRCSPKSGHDTVSWYQQALGQGPQFIFQYYEEEERQRGNFPDRFSGHQFPNYSSELNVNALLLGDSALYLCASSLEGLGLYGYTFGSGTRLTVV.

V is TRBV27 and J is TRBJ2-7; D is unresolved. V was clipped by 4 bases and J by 7 bases, with 14 bases between them. This CDR3 is built from 13 residues. Germline CDR1 MNHEY, CDR2 SMNVEV (reference sequence). CDR3: CASSSLGFGEQYF. The DNA for the CDR3 is TGTGCCAGCAGTTCCCTCGGGTTTGGGGAGCAGTACTTC.

CDR3 nucleotides: TGCGCCAGCAGCCAAGATGAGGGGTTCTCCTACGAGCAGTACTTC. This codes for CASSQDEGFSYEQYF. V usage is TRBV4-1 and J usage is TRBJ2-7, with D possibly called TRBD1 or TRBD2 (5 bases each). The V gene's germline CDR1 is MGHRA and CDR2 YSYEKL. Between the trimmed V and J ends, which lost 0 bases and 0 bases, there was a span of 9 bases. The CDR3 covers 15 residues.

The chain combines TRBV7-9 with TRBJ2-3, with D perhaps matching TRBD1 or TRBD2 (6 bases each). Deletions cut 5 bases from V and 6 bases from J, with 18 bases between. CDR1 is SEHNR and CDR2 is FQNEAQ in the germline V gene (reference sequence). The CDR3 extends over 15 amino acids. Here the CDR3 reads CASSPRRGALDTQYF. In DNA form, the CDR3 reads TGTGCCAGCAGCCCCCGAAGGGGGGCCCTTGATACGCAGTATTTT. Full variable domain (missing parts from reference TRBV7-9 and TRBJ2-3): DTGVSQNPRHKITKRGQNVTFRCDPISEHNRLYWYRQTLGQGPEFLTYFQNEAQLEKSRLLSDRFSAERPKGSFSTLEIQRTEQGDSAMYLCASSPRRGALDTQYFGPGTRLTVL.

The V call is TRBV21-1, the J call TRBJ1-1. TRBV21-1 is tagged as a pseudogene. The CDR3 is 16 amino acids. CDR3 amino acids: CASSSGIPVGDTEAFF. As DNA, the CDR3 is TGTGCCAGCAGTTCGGGGATCCCTGTCGGAGACACTGAAGCTTTCTTT.

This chain joins TRBV10-1 and TRBJ1-1, with a tentative D call TRBD1 (5 bases). CDR3 length: 13 residues. With 0 bases removed from V and 6 bases from J, the gap between germline ends came to 8 bases. In germline, CDR1 is WNHNN, CDR2 SYGVQD (reference sequence). The CDR3 here is CASSESRGPEAFF. In nucleotides, the CDR3 is TGCGCCAGCAGTGAGTCCCGGGGACCTGAAGCTTTCTTT.